The clone carrying this T cell receptor (beta chain) turned up a few times. Its specificity is not known. This specimen comes from a study of identical twins. General observations from the study: A lower insertion count was a feature of abundant cord blood beta clonotypes, with no such feature in memory repertoires. Out-of-frame alpha sequences common to twins exhibited an excess of low generation probability.

TCRdb reprocessed the 5' RACE reads with MiXCR, giving one entry per CDR3 protein. The table includes about 550,000 distinct CDR3 sequences, under 25% detected once. V lost 4 bases and J lost 4; bases outside the gene matches: 5. CDR1 and CDR2 from the germline V gene are SGHKS and YYEKEE (reference sequence). This CDR3 is 15 amino acids long. The same data also contributed to another study, on yellow fever vaccine responses in identical twins.

The receptor was derived from a woman younger than 30 in good health. The rearrangement uses TRBV5-5 and TRBJ2-3; 11 bases agree with TRBD2. The sequencing sample was made of CD4+ T cells sorted from blood. For the CDR3, the DNA is TGTGCCAGCAGCCTTAGCGGGAGGGCCCCAGATACGCAGTATTTT. Translating gives CASSLSGRAPDTQYF.